This is a list of T cell receptor beta chains from one sample in a study of human T cells and chemical hapten exposure. Using its own MiXCR run on the RACE reads, TCRdb lists one record per CDR3 protein. The sample lists approximately 400,000 distinct CDR3 sequences, roughly 4.8% seen once, with 2% to 2.5% in the top ten. The source material was whole blood, sampled in connection with sensitization to the hapten diphenylcyclopropenone (DPC). The source is a woman in her forties or fifties with alopecia areata. Some clones in this sample may be carry-over from other donors' samples. Each CDR3 is given with its conserved first and last residue. The D gene is left open where the match is weak. Some rows mark clone size as missing; the rest say once, few, many or name a class of expanded clone.

j_call d_call v_call clone_size cdr3_aa cdr3_nt
TRBJ2-7 NA TRBV27 many CASSSRGAYEQYF TGTGCCAGCAGTTCCAGGGGAGCCTACGAGCAGTACTTC
TRBJ1-2 NA TRBV6-1 NA CASMAGVNYGYTF TGTGCCAGCATGGCAGGGGTTAACTATGGCTACACCTTC
TRBJ2-3 NA TRBV4-1 NA CASSPRWTASTDTQYF TGCGCCAGCAGCCCCAGGTGGACAGCTAGCACAGATACGCAGTATTTT
TRBJ2-7 NA TRBV7-9 NA CASSLDGRGPEQYF TGTGCCAGCAGCTTAGATGGCAGGGGCCCCGAGCAGTACTTC
TRBJ2-3 NA TRBV12-3/TRBV12-4 many CASRPIRDSSRTDTQYF TGTGCCAGCAGGCCTATCCGGGACTCCTCCCGCACAGATACGCAGTATTTT
TRBJ2-1 NA TRBV29-1 many CSVEENADSPRNEQFF TGCAGCGTTGAAGAGAACGCGGACAGTCCTAGGAATGAGCAGTTCTTC
TRBJ2-7 TRBD1 TRBV20-1 NA CSAMDRGSYEQYF TGCAGTGCAATGGACAGGGGGTCCTACGAGCAGTACTTC
TRBJ2-3 TRBD1 TRBV14 many CASSPQGAPSTDTQYF TGTGCCAGCAGCCCCCAGGGGGCCCCCTCCACAGATACGCAGTATTTT
TRBJ1-1 NA TRBV12-3/TRBV12-4 many CASTGEGTEAFF TGTGCCAGCACAGGGGAGGGCACTGAAGCTTTCTTT
TRBJ2-2 NA TRBV5-4 few CASSLREGSGELFF TGTGCCAGCAGCTTACGTGAGGGGTCCGGGGAGCTGTTTTTT
TRBJ2-3 NA TRBV5-5 many CASSLGGPDTQYF TGTGCCAGCAGCTTGGGCGGTCCAGATACGCAGTATTTT
TRBJ1-1 NA TRBV7-9 many CASSLARGLNTEAFF TGTGCCAGCAGCTTGGCAAGGGGCCTGAACACTGAAGCTTTCTTT
TRBJ1-1 NA TRBV5-1 many CASSQQGGSTEAFF TGCGCCAGCAGCCAACAGGGAGGAAGCACTGAAGCTTTCTTT
TRBJ2-7 NA TRBV7-2 few CASSFTSAGGYEQYF TGTGCCAGCAGCTTCACTAGCGCAGGGGGGTACGAGCAGTACTTC
TRBJ2-6 NA TRBV7-8 NA CASSLTILGVRDSGANVLTF TGTGCCAGCAGCTTAACGATATTGGGGGTGAGGGACTCTGGGGCCAACGTCCTGACTTTC
TRBJ1-2 NA TRBV10-3 many CAIKLSVGGGDGYTF TGTGCCATCAAACTCTCCGTAGGAGGGGGAGACGGCTACACCTTC
TRBJ1-1 NA TRBV7-9 many CASSRPGLSTEAFF TGTGCCAGCAGCCGCCCAGGGCTGAGCACTGAAGCTTTCTTT
TRBJ1-6 TRBD1 TRBV12-3/TRBV12-4 many CASRPTGVNSPLHF TGTGCCAGCCGCCCCACAGGGGTGAATTCACCCCTCCACTTT
TRBJ1-5 NA TRBV12-3/TRBV12-4 medium-sized CASTLRGVGNQPQHF TGTGCCAGCACCCTCCGGGGGGTGGGCAATCAGCCCCAGCATTTT
TRBJ2-1 NA TRBV28 few CASSFSGFHRAHNEQFF TGTGCCAGCAGTTTTTCCGGTTTTCACAGGGCCCACAATGAGCAGTTCTTC
TRBJ1-1 NA TRBV6-5 many CASSYSWNTEAFF TGTGCCAGCAGTTACTCGTGGAACACTGAAGCTTTCTTT
TRBJ2-3 TRBD2 TRBV10-3 NA CAISESGTSGGNSAQYF TGTGCCATCAGTGAGTCGGGGACTAGCGGGGGTAACAGTGCGCAGTATTTT
TRBJ1-1 NA TRBV6-2/TRBV6-3 few CASSYFPNLKTSNTEAFF TGTGCCAGCAGTTACTTCCCTAATTTGAAGACCTCGAACACTGAAGCTTTCTTT
TRBJ1-5 NA TRBV7-2 once CASSLGHPSQPQHF TGTGCCAGCAGCTTGGGACATCCAAGCCAGCCCCAGCATTTT
TRBJ2-1 TRBD2 TRBV7-6 few CASSHRTSGSMAYNEQFF TGTGCCAGCAGCCACAGGACTAGCGGGAGTATGGCCTACAATGAGCAGTTCTTC
TRBJ1-6 NA TRBV9 NA CASSDGYSSYNSPLHF TGTGCCAGCAGCGACGGATACAGCTCCTATAATTCACCCCTCCACTTT
TRBJ1-6 TRBD1 TRBV6-5 few CASSYSQGARSPLHF TGTGCCAGCAGTTACTCACAGGGGGCGCGTTCACCCCTCCACTTT
TRBJ1-1 NA TRBV2 few CASSSIRNTEAFF TGTGCCAGCAGTTCAATCCGGAACACTGAAGCTTTCTTT